These 15 T cell receptor beta chains came from one sample sequenced in a study of T cells after yellow fever vaccination. TCRdb reprocessed the 5' RACE reads via MiXCR and lists one record per CDR3 protein. The table includes a few hundred thousand distinct CDR3 sequences, approximately 6.7% detected once. Sample: CD4+ T cells sorted from PBMCs, taken on the day of the yellow fever booster vaccination. The receptors here all came from a man in his thirties or forties who received the YFV17D yellow fever vaccine.

This clonotype was counted between two and nine times. The CDR3 region is CASRQMGQPQHF. In DNA, the CDR3 is TGTGCCAGCAGACAAATGGGGCAGCCCCAGCATTTT. The chain recombines TRBV16 with TRBJ1-5; D is uncertain. The V gene's germline CDR1 is KGHSY and CDR2 FQNENV. The V end lost 6 bases, the J end lost 7 bases, and 10 bases lay between the germline ends. This CDR3 comprises 12 residues.

In this sample, this clonotype turned up a few times. The chain is built from TRBV20-1 and TRBJ2-5; no definite D call. V shed 1 base and J shed 4 bases, with 19 bases lying between them. The CDR3 is 16 residues long. CDR1 and CDR2 from the germline V gene are DFQATT and SNEGSKA (reference sequence). CDR3 sequence reads: CSARASASESSETQYF. In DNA form, the CDR3 reads TGCAGTGCTAGAGCCTCTGCCTCAGAATCTTCAGAGACCCAGTACTTC.

This clonotype occurred many times. The chain employs TRBV5-6 and TRBJ2-7; no definite D call. V was clipped by 4 bases and J by 3 bases, with 11 bases between them. The CDR3 consists of 13 residues. From germline, CDR1 is SGHDT and CDR2 YYEEEE. Written as DNA, the CDR3 is TGTGCCAGCAGCCAGAGCGTAGACTACGAGCAGTACTTC. Translated, it gives CASSQSVDYEQYF.

In its sample, this clonotype was seen many times. This rearrangement joins TRBV20-1 to TRBJ2-2; D is perhaps TRBD2 (5 bases). The CDR3 runs to 14 residues. V was shortened by 6 bases and J by 0 bases, with 11 bases between the two germline ends. Germline CDR1 reads DFQATT; CDR2 reads SNEGSKA (reference sequence). The CDR3 protein is CSAEGLANTGELFF. In nucleotides, the CDR3 is TGCAGTGCGGAAGGACTCGCGAACACCGGGGAGCTGTTTTTT.

This clonotype has more than one count but fewer than ten. The rearrangement links TRBV20-1 to TRBJ1-2; 7 bases map to TRBD1. Germline trimming cut 5 bases from V and 1 base from J; bases unmatched to any gene: 4. Germline values: CDR1 DFQATT, CDR2 SNEGSKA (reference sequence). The CDR3 loop spans 13 amino acids. As DNA, the CDR3 is TGCAGTGCTTGGACAGGCCTTAACTATGGCTACACCTTC. Protein: CSAWTGLNYGYTF.

The rearrangement joins TRBV6-2 or TRBV6-3 to TRBJ2-7; TRBD1 aligns across 7 bases. Trimming removed 7 bases from V and 3 bases from J; junction bases left unmatched: 9. The germline V gene has CDR1 MNHEY and CDR2 SVGEGT. CDR3 size: 14 residues. This CDR3 reads CASKTPGQNYEQYF. CDR3 nucleotides: TGTGCCAGCAAAACTCCGGGACAGAACTACGAGCAGTACTTC.

This rearrangement joins TRBV12-3 or TRBV12-4 to TRBJ1-5, with TRBD1 matching 7 bases. Losses at the gene ends were 5 bases for V and 7 bases for J; bases not matched to a gene: 11. There are 15 residues in the CDR3. Written as DNA, the CDR3 is TGTGCCAGCAGTCTAGGACGACAGGGCAGACAGCCCCAGCATTTT. This sequence encodes CASSLGRQGRQPQHF.

This clonotype appeared many times. This rearrangement joins TRBV23-1 to TRBJ2-1; 14 nucleotides align to TRBD2. TRBV23-1 has ORF status, its function being uncertain. The junction had 7 bases not matched to a gene; V was cut back by 2 bases and J by 7 bases. The CDR3 has 17 residues. The CDR3 protein is CASSQGDGTSGSNEQFF. The CDR3, as DNA: TGCGCCAGCAGTCAAGGAGACGGGACTAGCGGGAGTAATGAGCAGTTCTTC.

The gene calls are TRBV20-1 and TRBJ2-1, with 7 bases that match TRBD2. The germline V gene has CDR1 DFQATT and CDR2 SNEGSKA (reference sequence). The junction had 12 bases not matched to a gene; V was cut back by 3 bases and J by 7 bases. This CDR3 spans 15 amino acids. CDR3 sequence (DNA): TGCAGTGCTAGGGGCTCGGGAGGAGCGGGTAATGAGCAGTTCTTC. This translates into CSARGSGGAGNEQFF.

A note on this clonotype: Possible read error: a much larger clone is one base away. The gene calls are TRBV18 and TRBJ2-7, with 9 bases lining up with TRBD1. CDR3 size: 13 residues. Germline V gene sequence: CDR1 KGHSH, CDR2 LQKENI. With V trimmed by 6 bases and J by 3 bases, 3 bases remained unmatched. This CDR3 reads CASSRGQGYEQYF. In nucleotides, the CDR3 is TGTGCCAGCTCGAGGGGACAGGGCTACGAGCAGTACTTC.

There are many counts of this clonotype. This chain connects TRBV10-3 to TRBJ2-7, with D possibly TRBD2 on 6 matching bases. Trimming stripped 3 bases from V and 0 bases from J, with 18 bases between. The CDR3 totals 17 residues. Per the germline V gene, CDR1 is ENHRY and CDR2 is SYGVKD. The CDR3, as DNA: TGTGCCATCAGTGAAGTAACCGCAGGGAGGATCTCCTACGAGCAGTACTTC. Its translation: CAISEVTAGRISYEQYF.

The table lists this clonotype with many counts. This sequence joins TRBV18 and TRBJ2-1, with TRBD2 matching over 7 bases. Germline lookup yields CDR1 KGHSH and CDR2 LQKENI. Losses at the gene ends were 2 bases for V and 8 bases for J; bases not matched to a gene: 6. The CDR3 covers 14 residues. CDR3 in amino acids: CASSPRTRVDEQFF. CDR3 DNA: TGTGCCAGCTCACCAAGGACTAGGGTCGATGAGCAGTTCTTC. Combining the CDR3 with reference TRBV18 and TRBJ2-1 gives the whole variable domain NAGVMQNPRHLVRRRGQEARLRCSPMKGHSHVYWYRQLPEEGLKFMVYLQKENIIDESGMPKERFSAEFPKEGPSILRIQQVVRGDSAAYFCASSPRTRVDEQFFGPGTRLTVL.

In its sample, this clonotype was seen a few times. The V gene is TRBV20-1, the J gene TRBJ1-2; the D gene is possibly TRBD1 (5 bases). Trimming pared 0 bases from V and 5 bases from J, leaving 16 bases between. This CDR3 spans 15 amino acids. The germline V gene encodes CDR1 DFQATT and CDR2 SNEGSKA (reference sequence). The CDR3 DNA is TGCAGTGCTAGAGATTCCAGGGCGGGTCGTTATGGCTACACCTTC. This translates into CSARDSRAGRYGYTF.

This clonotype was seen a handful of times. The chain links TRBV5-1 to TRBJ1-5, with a possible D match to TRBD1 (6 bases). The germline gives CDR1 SGHRS, CDR2 YFSETQ. The CDR3 has 14 residues. Trimming left V 4 bases short and J 7 bases short, with 15 bases between. The CDR3 is CASSPGGGGQPQHF. CDR3 nucleotide sequence: TGCGCCAGCAGCCCCGGAGGGGGAGGCCAGCCCCAGCATTTT. The full variable domain, its missing parts supplied by reference TRBV5-1 and TRBJ1-5, is KAGVTQTPRYLIKTRGQQVTLSCSPISGHRSVSWYQQTPGQGLQFLFEYFSETQRNKGNFPGRFSGRQFSNSRSEMNVSTLELGDSALYLCASSPGGGGQPQHFGDGTRLSIL.

The V call is TRBV4-3, the J call TRBJ2-3, with TRBD2 identical over 10 bases. The V gene end was trimmed by 7 bases and the J gene end by 1 base; junction bases not matched to a gene: 8. Per germline, CDR1 LGHNA and CDR2 YSLEER. This CDR3 has 16 residues. The CDR3 coding sequence is TGCGCCAGCACCAGAAGGCTAGCGGGGGGCACAGATACGCAGTATTTT. Translation: CASTRRLAGGTDTQYF.